These 14 T cell receptor beta chains were all obtained from the same sample, sequenced in a study of CD8 T cells in Susac syndrome. Reverse transcription of 0.5 to 1 ug RNA was performed with random hexamers. MiXCR, run by TCRdb on the immunoSEQ multiplex PCR reads, gives a single entry per CDR3 protein. Found here are almost 450,000 distinct CDR3 sequences, about 85% of them singletons; the top ten hold more than 0.09%. Source material: CD8+ T cells from PBMCs. The receptors derive from a human donor with multiple sclerosis.

This clonotype was observed a single time. The chain joins TRBV7-9 to TRBJ1-4, with D possibly being TRBD1 (6 bases). CDR1 is SEHNR and CDR2 is FQNEAQ in the germline V gene (reference sequence). This CDR3 has 16 residues. V gave up 5 bases and J gave up 0 bases, with 13 bases separating them. The CDR3 DNA reads as TGTGCCAGCAGCCCGACAGGAGGGGCAACTAATGAAAAACTGTTTTTT. This translates into CASSPTGGATNEKLFF.

J is TRBJ2-2 and V is TRBV11-1; D call uncertain. The length of the CDR3 is 15 residues. Germline CDR1 is SGHAT and CDR2 is FQDESV (reference sequence). The germline V and J ends were trimmed by 4 bases and 2 bases, with 11 bases remaining between them. The CDR3, as DNA: TGTGCCAGCAGCTCTTACGAAAGAAACACCGGGGAGCTGTTTTTT. Amino acid sequence: CASSSYERNTGELFF.

This clonotype was detected once. The rearrangement uses TRBV30 and TRBJ2-7; 10 bases fit TRBD2. CDR3 length: 14 residues. Germline CDR1 is GTSNPN and CDR2 is SVGIG (reference sequence). Trimming removed 7 bases from V and 2 bases from J; junction bases left unmatched: 8. As DNA, the CDR3 is TGTGCCTTGAAAGAGCGGGGGGGCACCTACGAGCAGTACTTC. Its translation: CALKERGGTYEQYF.

The V gene is TRBV7-9, the J gene TRBJ2-7; 8 bases are shared with TRBD1. The CDR3 contains 17 residues. Germline CDR1 reads SEHNR; CDR2 reads FQNEAQ (reference sequence). V shed 5 bases, J shed 2 bases, and the junction held 14 bases outside the gene matches. CDR3: CASSPHMDRATTYEQYF. CDR3 DNA: TGTGCCAGCAGCCCACACATGGACAGGGCCACAACCTACGAGCAGTACTTC.

The chain joins TRBV6-1 to TRBJ1-1; D remains unclear. Trimming took 3 bases from V and 1 from J, leaving 9 bases between them. In germline, CDR1 is MNHNS, CDR2 SASEGT. The length of the CDR3 is 14 residues. CDR3 in amino acids: CASSEVAANTEAFF. The CDR3 nucleotides read TGTGCCAGCAGTGAGGTGGCAGCGAACACTGAAGCTTTCTTT.

The rearrangement uses TRBV4-1 and TRBJ2-7, with 11 bases identical to TRBD1. Per the germline V gene, CDR1 is MGHRA and CDR2 is YSYEKL. V shed 6 bases and J 5 bases; nucleotides not matched to a gene: 6. The CDR3 consists of 14 residues. The CDR3 protein is CASRPGQGVDEQYF. The DNA for the CDR3 is TGCGCCAGCAGACCGGGACAGGGGGTGGACGAGCAGTACTTC.

V usage is TRBV6-2 or TRBV6-3 and J usage is TRBJ1-2; 8 bases line up with TRBD1. The CDR3 has 14 amino acids. The V segment lost 4 bases and the J segment 4 bases; nucleotides outside the gene matches: 5. Germline V gives CDR1 MNHEY, CDR2 SVGEGT. CDR3 sequence (DNA): TGTGCCAGCAGTTTTGGACAGGGCCTCTATGGCTACACCTTC. It yields the protein CASSFGQGLYGYTF.

The chain employs TRBV5-4 and TRBJ2-1; D unclear. V shed 9 bases and J shed 0 bases, with 10 bases lying between them. The CDR3 totals 13 residues. Germline V gene data show CDR1 as SGHNT and CDR2 as YYREEE (reference sequence). CDR3 loop: CATRPVSYNEQFF. For the CDR3, the DNA is TGTGCCACCAGACCCGTCTCCTACAATGAGCAGTTCTTC.

J is TRBJ2-2 and V is TRBV30; D is unclear. The germline V gene encodes CDR1 GTSNPN and CDR2 SVGIG (reference sequence). Trimming took 6 bases from V and 8 from J, leaving 10 bases between them. This CDR3 contains 11 residues. The CDR3 DNA reads TGTGCCTGTGATGAGGCTGGGGAGCTGTTTTTT. Protein sequence: CACDEAGELFF.

The V call is TRBV19, the J call TRBJ1-5, with no clear D. Per germline, CDR1 LNHDA and CDR2 SQIVND (reference sequence). Trimming cost V 2 bases and J 3 bases, with 11 bases left between them. The CDR3 totals 15 residues. The CDR3 nucleotides are TGTGCCAGTAGTATAAGAGGGTACGACAATCAGCCCCAGCATTTT. Translation: CASSIRGYDNQPQHF.

J is TRBJ1-6 and V is TRBV7-6; D perhaps matches TRBD1 (6 bases). The V end was cut by 0 bases, the J end by 6 bases, with 9 bases between. CDR1 and CDR2 (germline): SGHVS, FNYEAQ. This CDR3 region has 15 residues. CDR3 bases: TGTGCCAGCAGCTTAGCAGACAGGATTAATTCACCCCTCCACTTT. Encoded protein: CASSLADRINSPLHF.

This clonotype was counted only a few times. The chain links TRBV10-3 to TRBJ2-1; tentative D call: TRBD2 (6 bases). Germline V gives CDR1 ENHRY, CDR2 SYGVKD. The CDR3 is 17 amino acids. Trimming stripped 0 bases from V and 8 bases from J, with 20 bases between. Here the CDR3 reads CAISESLAPYRVDEQFF. The CDR3, as DNA: TGTGCCATCAGTGAGTCCCTAGCGCCCTACAGAGTCGATGAGCAGTTCTTC.

This chain connects TRBV6-5 to TRBJ2-1; TRBD1 matches at 8 bases. Germline assignment: CDR1 MNHEY and CDR2 SVGAGI. The CDR3 sequence is 13 residues long. V shed 6 bases and J 6 bases; nucleotides not matched to a gene: 4. The CDR3 spells CASSKGQGNEQFF. The CDR3 bases are TGTGCCAGCAGCAAAGGACAGGGCAATGAGCAGTTCTTC.

This rearrangement joins TRBV27 to TRBJ2-2; 7 positions match TRBD1. This CDR3 region has 16 residues. The ends lost 3 bases at V and 0 bases at J; junction bases unmatched: 4. Germline values: CDR1 MNHEY, CDR2 SMNVEV (reference sequence). The CDR3 DNA reads TGTGCCAGCAGTTTTTGGGACAGCCCGAACACCGGGGAGCTGTTTTTT. As protein: CASSFWDSPNTGELFF.